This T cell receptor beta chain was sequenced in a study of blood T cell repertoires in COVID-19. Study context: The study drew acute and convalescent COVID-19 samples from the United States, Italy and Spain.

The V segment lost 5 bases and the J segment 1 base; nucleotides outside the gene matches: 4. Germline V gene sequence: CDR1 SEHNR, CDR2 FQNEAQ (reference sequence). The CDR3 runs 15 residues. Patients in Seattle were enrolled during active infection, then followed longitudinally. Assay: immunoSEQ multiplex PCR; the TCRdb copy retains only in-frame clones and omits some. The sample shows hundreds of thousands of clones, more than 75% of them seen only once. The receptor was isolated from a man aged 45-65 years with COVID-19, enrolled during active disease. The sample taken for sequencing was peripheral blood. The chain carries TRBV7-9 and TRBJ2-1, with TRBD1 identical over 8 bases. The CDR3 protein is CASSTGTGSYNEQFF. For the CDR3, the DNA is TGTGCCAGCAGCACCGGGACAGGTTCCTACAATGAGCAGTTCTTC.